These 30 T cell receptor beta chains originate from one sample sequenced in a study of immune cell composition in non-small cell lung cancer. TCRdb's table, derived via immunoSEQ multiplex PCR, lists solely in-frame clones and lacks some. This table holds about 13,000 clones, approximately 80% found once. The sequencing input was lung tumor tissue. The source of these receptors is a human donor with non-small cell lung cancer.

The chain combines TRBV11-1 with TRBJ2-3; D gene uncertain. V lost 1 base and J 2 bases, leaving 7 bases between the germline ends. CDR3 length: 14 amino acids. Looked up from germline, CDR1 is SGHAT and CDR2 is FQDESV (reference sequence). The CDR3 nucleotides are TGTGCCAGCAGCTTAGGGCTGAACACAGATACGCAGTATTTT. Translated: CASSLGLNTDTQYF.

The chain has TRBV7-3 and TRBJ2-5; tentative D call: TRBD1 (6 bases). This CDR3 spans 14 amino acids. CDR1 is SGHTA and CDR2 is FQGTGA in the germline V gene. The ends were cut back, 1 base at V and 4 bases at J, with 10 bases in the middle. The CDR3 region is CASSLRGPRETQYF. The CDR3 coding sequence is TGTGCCAGCAGCTTAAGGGGGCCAAGAGAGACCCAGTACTTC.

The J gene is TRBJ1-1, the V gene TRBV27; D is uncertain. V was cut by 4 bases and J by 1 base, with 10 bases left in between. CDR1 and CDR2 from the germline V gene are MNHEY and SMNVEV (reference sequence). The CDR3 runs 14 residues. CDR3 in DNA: TGTGCCAGCAGTTCAGCCAGGTGGAACACTGAAGCTTTCTTT. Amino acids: CASSSARWNTEAFF.

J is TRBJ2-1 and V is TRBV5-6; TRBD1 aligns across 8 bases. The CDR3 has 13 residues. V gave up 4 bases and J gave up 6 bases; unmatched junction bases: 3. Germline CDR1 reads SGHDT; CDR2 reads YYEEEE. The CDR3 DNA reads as TGTGCCAGCAGCGAGGACAGGGTCAATGAGCAGTTCTTC. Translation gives CASSEDRVNEQFF.

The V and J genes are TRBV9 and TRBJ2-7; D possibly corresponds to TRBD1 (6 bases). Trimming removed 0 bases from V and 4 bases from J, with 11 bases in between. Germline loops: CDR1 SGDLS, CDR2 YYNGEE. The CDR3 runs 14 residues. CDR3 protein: CASSVGTDSYEQYF. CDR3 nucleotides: TGTGCCAGCAGCGTAGGGACAGATAGTTACGAGCAGTACTTC.

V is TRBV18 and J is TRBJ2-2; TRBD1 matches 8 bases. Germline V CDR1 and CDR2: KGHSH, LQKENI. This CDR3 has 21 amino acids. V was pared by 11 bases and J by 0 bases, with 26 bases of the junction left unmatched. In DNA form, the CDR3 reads TGTGCCCTCTCAAAAAGGGCCCCCGGACAGGGCCCTGTCGCGAACACCGGGGAGCTGTTTTTT. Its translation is CALSKRAPGQGPVANTGELFF. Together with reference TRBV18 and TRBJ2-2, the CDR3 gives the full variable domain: NAGVMQNPRHLVRRRGQEARLRCSPMKGHSHVYWYRQLPEEGLKFMVYLQKENIIDESGMPKERFSAEFPKEGPSILRIQQVVRGDSAAYFCALSKRAPGQGPVANTGELFFGEGSRLTVL.

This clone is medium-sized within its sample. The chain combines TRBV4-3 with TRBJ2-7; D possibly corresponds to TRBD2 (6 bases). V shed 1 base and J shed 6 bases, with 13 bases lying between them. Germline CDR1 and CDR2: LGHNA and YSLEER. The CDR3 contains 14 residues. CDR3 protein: CASSQGAGSGEQYF. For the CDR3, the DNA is TGCGCCAGCAGCCAAGGGGCGGGATCGGGCGAGCAGTACTTC.

The DNA for the CDR3 is TGTGCCAGCAGTAATCAGGGAGAAAAACTGTTTTTT. Translated, it gives CASSNQGEKLFF. J is TRBJ1-4 and V is TRBV6-6; D may be TRBD1 (5 bases). Per germline, CDR1 MNHNY and CDR2 SVGAGI (reference sequence). This CDR3 comprises 12 residues. Trimming removed 5 bases from V and 8 bases from J, with 9 bases in between.

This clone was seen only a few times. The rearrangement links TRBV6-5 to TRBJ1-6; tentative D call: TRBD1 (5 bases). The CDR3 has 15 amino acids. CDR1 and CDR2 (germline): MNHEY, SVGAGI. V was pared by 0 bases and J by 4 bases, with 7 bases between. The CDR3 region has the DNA TGTGCCAGCAGTTACTCAGACAGTTATAATTCACCCCTCCACTTT. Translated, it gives CASSYSDSYNSPLHF.

CDR3 sequence reads: CASSYTGYQETQYF. CDR3 nucleotides: TGTGCCAGCAGCTACACGGGTTACCAAGAGACCCAGTACTTC. This chain links TRBV7-2 with TRBJ2-5; D not certain. The CDR3 covers 14 residues. In germline, CDR1 is SGHTA, CDR2 FQGNSA. V dropped 4 bases and J dropped 0 bases, with 9 bases sitting between them.

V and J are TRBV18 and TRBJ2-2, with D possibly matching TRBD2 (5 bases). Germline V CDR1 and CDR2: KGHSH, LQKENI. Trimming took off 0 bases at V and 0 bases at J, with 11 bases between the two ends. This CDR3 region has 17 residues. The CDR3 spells CASSPPPRASNTGELFF. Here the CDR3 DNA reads TGTGCCAGCTCACCACCGCCGAGGGCTTCGAACACCGGGGAGCTGTTTTTT.

The CDR3 sequence: CASSADRGLGGYTF. The DNA of the CDR3 is TGTGCCAGCAGCGCCGACAGGGGGCTAGGCGGCTACACCTTC. The gene calls are TRBV7-9 and TRBJ1-2, with 10 bases fitting TRBD1. V shed 5 bases, J shed 8 bases, and the junction held 8 bases outside the gene matches. The germline V gene encodes CDR1 SEHNR and CDR2 FQNEAQ (reference sequence). The CDR3 contains 14 residues. Filled out from reference TRBV7-9 and TRBJ1-2, the complete variable domain reads DTGVSQNPRHKITKRGQNVTFRCDPISEHNRLYWYRQTLGQGPEFLTYFQNEAQLEKSRLLSDRFSAERPKGSFSTLEIQRTEQGDSAMYLCASSADRGLGGYTFGSGTRLTVV.

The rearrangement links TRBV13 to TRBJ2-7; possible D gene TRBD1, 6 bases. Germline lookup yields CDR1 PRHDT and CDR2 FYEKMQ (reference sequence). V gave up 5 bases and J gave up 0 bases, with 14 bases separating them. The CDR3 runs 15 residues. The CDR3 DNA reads TGTGCCAGCAGCCTATTCGGACAGAGCTCCTACGAGCAGTACTTC. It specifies CASSLFGQSSYEQYF. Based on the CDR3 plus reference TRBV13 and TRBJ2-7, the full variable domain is AAGVIQSPRHLIKEKRETATLKCYPIPRHDTVYWYQQGPGQDPQFLISFYEKMQSDKGSIPDRFSAQQFSDYHSELNMSSLELGDSALYFCASSLFGQSSYEQYFGPGTRLTVT.

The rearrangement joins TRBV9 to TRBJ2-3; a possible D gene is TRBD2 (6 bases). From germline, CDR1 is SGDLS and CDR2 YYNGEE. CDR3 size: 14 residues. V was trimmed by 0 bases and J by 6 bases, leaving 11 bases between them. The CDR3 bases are TGTGCCAGCAGCGTAGTAGGGGAGGTGGATACGCAGTATTTT. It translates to CASSVVGEVDTQYF.

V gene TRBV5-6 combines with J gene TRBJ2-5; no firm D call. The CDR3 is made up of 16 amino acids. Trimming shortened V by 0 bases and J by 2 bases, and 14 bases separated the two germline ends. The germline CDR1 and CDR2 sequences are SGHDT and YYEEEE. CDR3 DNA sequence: TGTGCCAGCAGCTTGGGGCTAGGAACTACTCAAGAGACCCAGTACTTC. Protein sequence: CASSLGLGTTQETQYF.

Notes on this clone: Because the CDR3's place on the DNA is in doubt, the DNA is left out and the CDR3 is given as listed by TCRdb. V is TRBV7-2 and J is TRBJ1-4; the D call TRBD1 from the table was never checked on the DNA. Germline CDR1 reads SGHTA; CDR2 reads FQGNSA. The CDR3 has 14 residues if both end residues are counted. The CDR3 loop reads CASSFGPGNEKLFF.

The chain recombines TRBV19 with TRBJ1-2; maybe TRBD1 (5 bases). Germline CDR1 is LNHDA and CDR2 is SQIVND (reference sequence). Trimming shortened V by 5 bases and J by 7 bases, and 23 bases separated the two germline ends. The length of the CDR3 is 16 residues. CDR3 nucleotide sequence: TGTGCCAGTAGTTCACCCTCCATCAGGGTCCCCCTTGGCTACACCTTC. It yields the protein CASSSPSIRVPLGYTF.

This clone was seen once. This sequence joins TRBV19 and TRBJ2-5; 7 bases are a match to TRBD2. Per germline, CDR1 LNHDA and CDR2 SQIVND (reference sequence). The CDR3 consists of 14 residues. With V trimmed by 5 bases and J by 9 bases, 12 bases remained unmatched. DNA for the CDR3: TGTGCCAGTAGTCCCTACCAGGGAGGGAGGGCCCAGTACTTC. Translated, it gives CASSPYQGGRAQYF. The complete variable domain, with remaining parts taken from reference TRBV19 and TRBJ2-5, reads DGGITQSPKYLFRKEGQNVTLSCEQNLNHDAMYWYRQDPGQGLRLIYYSQIVNDFQKGDIAEGYSVSREKKESFPLTVTSAQKNPTAFYLCASSPYQGGRAQYFGPGTRLLVL.

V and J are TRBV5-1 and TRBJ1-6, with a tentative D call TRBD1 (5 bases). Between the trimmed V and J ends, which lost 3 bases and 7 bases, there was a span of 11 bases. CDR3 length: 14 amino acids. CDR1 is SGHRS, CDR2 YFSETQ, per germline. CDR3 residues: CASSYDSSNSPLHF. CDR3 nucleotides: TGCGCCAGCAGCTATGACAGCAGCAATTCACCCCTCCACTTT.

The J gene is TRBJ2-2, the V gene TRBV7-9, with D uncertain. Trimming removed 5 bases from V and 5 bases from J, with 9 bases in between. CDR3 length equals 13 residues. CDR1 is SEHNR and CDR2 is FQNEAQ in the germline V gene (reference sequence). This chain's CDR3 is CASSPYQTGELFF. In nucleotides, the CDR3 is TGTGCCAGCAGCCCTTACCAGACCGGGGAGCTGTTTTTT. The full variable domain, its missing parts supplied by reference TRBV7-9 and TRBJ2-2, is DTGVSQNPRHKITKRGQNVTFRCDPISEHNRLYWYRQTLGQGPEFLTYFQNEAQLEKSRLLSDRFSAERPKGSFSTLEIQRTEQGDSAMYLCASSPYQTGELFFGEGSRLTVL.

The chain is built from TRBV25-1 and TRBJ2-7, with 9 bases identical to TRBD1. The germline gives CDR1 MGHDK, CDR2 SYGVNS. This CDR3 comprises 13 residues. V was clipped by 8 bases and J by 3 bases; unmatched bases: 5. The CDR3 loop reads CASGTGRFYEQYF. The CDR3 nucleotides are TGTGCCAGCGGGACAGGGAGATTCTACGAGCAGTACTTC.

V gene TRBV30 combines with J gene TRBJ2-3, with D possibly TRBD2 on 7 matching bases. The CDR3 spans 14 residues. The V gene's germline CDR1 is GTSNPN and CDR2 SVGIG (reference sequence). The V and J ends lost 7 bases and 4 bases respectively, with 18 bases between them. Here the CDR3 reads CASSRGGRADTQYF. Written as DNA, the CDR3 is TGTGCCTCCTCCAGGGGCGGGAGAGCAGATACGCAGTATTTT.

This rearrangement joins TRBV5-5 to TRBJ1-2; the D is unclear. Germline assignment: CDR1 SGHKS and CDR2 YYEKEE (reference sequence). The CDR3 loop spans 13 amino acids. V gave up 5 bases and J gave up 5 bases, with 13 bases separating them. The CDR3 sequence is CASRPEKAYGYTF. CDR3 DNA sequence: TGTGCCAGCAGGCCCGAGAAAGCTTATGGCTACACCTTC.

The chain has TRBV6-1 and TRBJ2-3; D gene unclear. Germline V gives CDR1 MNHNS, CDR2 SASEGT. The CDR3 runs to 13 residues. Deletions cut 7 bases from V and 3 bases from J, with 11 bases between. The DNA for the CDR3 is TGTGCCAGCATTCTTACAATTACAGATACGCAGTATTTT. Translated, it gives CASILTITDTQYF.

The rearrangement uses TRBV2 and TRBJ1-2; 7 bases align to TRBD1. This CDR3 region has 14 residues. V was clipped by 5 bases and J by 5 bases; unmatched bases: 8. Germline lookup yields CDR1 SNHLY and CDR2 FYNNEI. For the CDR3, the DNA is TGTGCCAGCAGTTATTCCGGGACAGCATATGGCTACACCTTC. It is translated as CASSYSGTAYGYTF.

The CDR3 loop is CASSVAAASGVTGELFF. The CDR3 nucleotides are TGTGCCAGCAGCGTAGCAGCGGCTAGCGGGGTCACCGGGGAGCTGTTTTTT. V and J are TRBV9 and TRBJ2-2; 9 nucleotides align to TRBD2. Germline assignment: CDR1 SGDLS and CDR2 YYNGEE. The V segment lost 0 bases and the J segment 4 bases; nucleotides outside the gene matches: 7. This CDR3 comprises 17 residues.

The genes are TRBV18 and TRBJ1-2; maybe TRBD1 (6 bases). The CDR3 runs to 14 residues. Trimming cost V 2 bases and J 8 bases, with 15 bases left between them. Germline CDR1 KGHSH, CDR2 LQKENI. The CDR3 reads CASSPRLAGEGYTF. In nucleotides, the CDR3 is TGTGCCAGCTCACCAAGGTTGGCAGGGGAAGGCTACACCTTC.

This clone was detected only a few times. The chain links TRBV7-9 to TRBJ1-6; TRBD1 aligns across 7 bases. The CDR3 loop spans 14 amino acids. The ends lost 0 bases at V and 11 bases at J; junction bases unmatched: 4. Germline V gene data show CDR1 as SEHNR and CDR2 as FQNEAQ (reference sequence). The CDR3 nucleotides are TGTGCCAGCAGCTTAGCGACAGGGAATACACCCCTCCACTTT. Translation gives CASSLATGNTPLHF.

CDR3: CASSLVRGQQYF. CDR3 sequence (DNA): TGTGCCAGCAGCTTAGTCAGGGGCCAGCAGTACTTC. The rearrangement joins TRBV11-2 to TRBJ2-7; possible D gene TRBD1, 6 bases. Germline CDR1 reads SGHAT; CDR2 reads FQNNGV. V was cut by 1 base and J by 8 bases, with 9 bases left in between. This CDR3 contains 12 residues.

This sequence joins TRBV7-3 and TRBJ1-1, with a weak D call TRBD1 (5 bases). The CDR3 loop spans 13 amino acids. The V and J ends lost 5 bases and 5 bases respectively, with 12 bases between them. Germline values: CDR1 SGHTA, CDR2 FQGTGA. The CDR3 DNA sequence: TGTGCCAGCAGCACCAGGGTCGGAACTGAAGCTTTCTTT. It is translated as CASSTRVGTEAFF.